The present T cell receptor beta chain was sequenced within a study of blood T cell repertoires in COVID-19. Study details: Some COVID-19 samples were acute and others convalescent; all came from the United States, Italy and Spain. T cells, B-cell-depleted T cells, or PBMCs provided the cDNA or gDNA that served as material.

Sequencing was performed with immunoSEQ multiplex PCR; in TCRdb, only in-frame clones are kept and a portion is missing. The table has some 74,000 clones, approximately 93% seen once. Followed longitudinally, the Seattle patients had been enrolled during active infection. Germline V gene sequence: CDR1 LGHDT, CDR2 YNNKEL (reference sequence). CDR3 length equals 14 residues. Losses at the gene ends were 4 bases for V and 2 bases for J; bases not matched to a gene: 5. This clone is a singleton in its sample. Sequenced: peripheral blood. The chain is built from TRBV3-1 (or the pseudogene TRBV3-2) and TRBJ2-7; TRBD1 matches at 7 bases. The sequence derives from a man aged 50 or older with COVID-19, enrolled during active disease. Here the CDR3 DNA reads TGTGCCAGCAGCCCACAGGGGCAGACCTACGAGCAGTACTTC. It codes for CASSPQGQTYEQYF.